This entry lists 29 T cell receptor beta chains sequenced from one sample in a study of blood T cell repertoires in COVID-19. Method: immunoSEQ multiplex PCR; TCRdb's copy keeps in-frame clones and lacks some. The sample consists of 250,000 to 300,000 clones, approximately 90% of them appearing once. Sequenced: peripheral blood. The receptors were gathered from a woman in her 30s who had recovered from COVID-19.

The V call is TRBV5-4, the J call TRBJ2-7, with D perhaps matching TRBD1 (6 bases). Germline loops: CDR1 SGHNT, CDR2 YYREEE (reference sequence). The CDR3 covers 13 residues. The V and J ends lost 2 bases and 4 bases respectively, with 10 bases between them. In DNA form, the CDR3 reads TGTGCCAGCAGCTTCCGGGACACTTACGAGCAGTACTTC. This translates into CASSFRDTYEQYF.

The chain links TRBV5-5 to TRBJ2-3; a possible D gene is TRBD2 (7 bases). The V end was cut by 4 bases, the J end by 4 bases, with 16 bases between. The V gene's germline CDR1 is SGHKS and CDR2 YYEKEE (reference sequence). The CDR3 extends over 15 amino acids. The CDR3 here is CASSPGGRAADTQYF. CDR3 coding DNA: TGTGCCAGCAGCCCGGGGGGCAGGGCGGCAGATACGCAGTATTTT.

The chain joins TRBV7-2 to TRBJ2-7; D gene unclear. Per the germline V gene, CDR1 is SGHTA and CDR2 is FQGNSA. The CDR3 is made up of 13 amino acids. Trimming removed 1 base from V and 0 bases from J, with 4 bases in between. Here the CDR3 reads CASSLVYSYEQYF. For the CDR3, the DNA is TGTGCCAGCAGCTTAGTATACTCCTACGAGCAGTACTTC.

V usage is TRBV9 and J usage is TRBJ2-3; a possible D gene is TRBD1 (5 bases). V lost 3 bases and J lost 3, with 17 bases in between. The CDR3 is 16 residues long. Germline values: CDR1 SGDLS, CDR2 YYNGEE. The CDR3 protein is CASSAFQGWRTDTQYF. CDR3 sequence (DNA): TGTGCCAGCAGCGCCTTTCAGGGCTGGCGGACAGATACGCAGTATTTT. The full variable domain, its missing parts supplied by reference TRBV9 and TRBJ2-3, is DSGVTQTPKHLITATGQRVTLRCSPRSGDLSVYWYQQSLDQGLQFLIQYYNGEERAKGNILERFSAQQFPDLHSELNLSSLELGDSALYFCASSAFQGWRTDTQYFGPGTRLTVL.

The chain recombines TRBV6-5 with TRBJ1-5; the match to TRBD1 covers 7 bases. This CDR3 contains 15 residues. V lost 4 bases, J lost 7 bases, and 10 bases stayed unmatched. Germline V gene sequence: CDR1 MNHEY, CDR2 SVGAGI. The CDR3 sequence: CASSSSLGGGQPQHF. DNA for the CDR3: TGTGCCAGCAGTTCCTCTTTAGGGGGCGGGCAGCCCCAGCATTTT.

V and J are TRBV5-4 and TRBJ2-1; the match to TRBD2 covers 15 bases. This CDR3 is 13 amino acids long. Germline V gives CDR1 SGHNT, CDR2 YYREEE (reference sequence). The CDR3 sequence: CALKGLAGGEQFF. The DNA for the CDR3 is TGTGCTCTTAAAGGACTAGCGGGGGGGGAGCAGTTCTTC.

This chain joins TRBV2 and TRBJ1-2; D may be TRBD1 (5 bases). Germline V lookup: CDR1 SNHLY, CDR2 FYNNEI. The CDR3 is made up of 15 amino acids. V gave up 10 bases and J gave up 1 base, with 19 bases separating them. This chain's CDR3 is CATSLGRGLNYGYTF. In DNA form, the CDR3 reads TGTGCCACCTCATTGGGAAGGGGACTTAACTATGGCTACACCTTC.

This clone came up a few times. This chain connects TRBV14 to TRBJ1-5; no reliable D call. Per the germline V gene, CDR1 is SGHDN and CDR2 is FVKESK. Trimming took off 2 bases at V and 6 bases at J, with 8 bases between the two ends. The CDR3 has 13 amino acids. CDR3 loop: CASSQNPLQPQHF. CDR3 nucleotides: TGTGCCAGCAGCCAAAATCCCCTTCAGCCCCAGCATTTT.

CDR3 residues: CASSHHSGTGGDTQYF. Here the CDR3 DNA reads TGTGCCAGCAGCCATCATTCCGGGACAGGGGGAGATACGCAGTATTTT. This chain uses TRBV3-1 (or the pseudogene TRBV3-2) with TRBJ2-3, with TRBD1 matching over 11 bases. J was trimmed by 5 bases and V by 3 bases; bases with no gene match: 7. Germline V gene data show CDR1 as LGHDT and CDR2 as YNNKEL (reference sequence). The CDR3 is 16 residues long.

This sequence joins TRBV7-8 and TRBJ2-7; 7 bases map to TRBD2. The CDR3 is 12 residues long. Trimming cost V 6 bases and J 2 bases; bases outside gene matches: 1. Looked up from germline, CDR1 is SGHVS and CDR2 is FQNEAQ. Here the CDR3 reads CASRGGTYEQYF. Here the CDR3 DNA reads TGTGCCAGCAGGGGGGGGACCTACGAGCAGTACTTC. Based on the CDR3 plus reference TRBV7-8 and TRBJ2-7, the full variable domain is GAGVSQSPRYKVAKRGQDVALRCDPISGHVSLFWYQQALGQGPEFLTYFQNEAQLDKSGLPSDRFFAERPEGSVSTLKIQRTQQEDSAVYLCASRGGTYEQYFGPGTRLTVT.

The gene calls are TRBV11-2 and TRBJ2-5, with TRBD1 identical over 8 bases. In germline, CDR1 is SGHAT, CDR2 FQNNGV. The CDR3 totals 13 residues. The trim removed 6 bases at V and 4 bases at J, leaving 4 bases unmatched. The CDR3, as DNA: TGTGCCAGCAGAAGGACAGGGACAGAGACCCAGTACTTC. This sequence encodes CASRRTGTETQYF.

The rearrangement links TRBV7-2 to TRBJ2-5; D ambiguous. The germline V gene has CDR1 SGHTA and CDR2 FQGNSA. V lost 5 bases and J lost 0, with 13 bases in between. The CDR3 consists of 15 residues. CDR3 DNA: TGTGCCAGCAGCCCCCTAGGTCGCCACCAAGAGACCCAGTACTTC. Translation: CASSPLGRHQETQYF.

In the case of this clone: With a much larger clone just one base away, this may be a read error. CDR3 nucleotide sequence: TGTGCCAGCAGTTTAAGGGAGAGCTCCTACAATGAGCAGTTCTTC. Translated: CASSLRESSYNEQFF. The J gene is TRBJ2-1, the V gene TRBV28; D might be TRBD2 (5 bases). The CDR3 length is 15 residues. CDR1 and CDR2 (germline): MDHEN, SYDVKM. The V gene lost 2 bases and the J gene lost 0 bases, with 8 bases spanning the gap.

J is TRBJ1-4 and V is TRBV5-1, with D perhaps matching TRBD1 (5 bases). The CDR3 is 14 amino acids. Trimming took 4 bases from V and 11 from J, leaving 18 bases between them. Germline V gene lookup returns CDR1 SGHRS and CDR2 YFSETQ. CDR3 bases: TGCGCCAGCAGCCCTTTGACAGTTTTGGGGAAACTGTTTTTT. Translated: CASSPLTVLGKLFF.

The chain couples TRBV29-1 to TRBJ1-2, with D perhaps TRBD1 (5 bases). Germline V gene data show CDR1 as SQVTM and CDR2 as ANQGSEA. V was cut by 5 bases and J by 4 bases, with 29 bases left in between. The CDR3 loop spans 18 amino acids. The DNA for the CDR3 is TGCAGCGTTTTTTCGGGTGGGACTGGACACTCTGAAGGCTATGGCTACACCTTC. Its translation: CSVFSGGTGHSEGYGYTF.

The chain is built from TRBV28 and TRBJ2-3, with D maybe TRBD2 (7 bases). The germline V and J ends were trimmed by 5 bases and 1 base, with 16 bases remaining between them. The length of the CDR3 is 16 residues. CDR1 and CDR2 from the germline V gene are MDHEN and SYDVKM. This CDR3 reads CASSLMGAGGTDTQYF. DNA for the CDR3: TGTGCCAGCAGTCTAATGGGGGCGGGGGGCACAGATACGCAGTATTTT.

The chain combines TRBV5-4 with TRBJ2-3, with 8 bases identical to TRBD1. V lost 3 bases, J lost 1 base, and 1 base stayed unmatched. Germline V gives CDR1 SGHNT, CDR2 YYREEE (reference sequence). This CDR3 has 14 amino acids. In DNA form, the CDR3 reads TGTGCCAGCAGCTCGGACAGGGGCACAGATACGCAGTATTTT. It codes for CASSSDRGTDTQYF.

The genes are TRBV28 and TRBJ1-2; D gene unclear. The CDR3 is made up of 15 amino acids. V was clipped by 3 bases and J by 4 bases, with 15 bases between them. Germline V gene lookup returns CDR1 MDHEN and CDR2 SYDVKM. Here the CDR3 reads CASSFDSVDLYGYTF. DNA of the CDR3: TGTGCCAGCAGTTTTGACTCGGTCGACCTCTATGGCTACACCTTC.

The chain uses TRBV18 and TRBJ1-1; D is unresolved. This CDR3 spans 13 amino acids. Between the trimmed V and J ends, which lost 1 base and 3 bases, there was a span of 6 bases. CDR1 is KGHSH and CDR2 is LQKENI in the germline V gene. CDR3 amino acids: CASSPRQDTEAFF. In DNA, the CDR3 is TGTGCCAGCTCACCACGGCAGGACACTGAAGCTTTCTTT.

V is TRBV28 and J is TRBJ1-2; D might be TRBD1 (6 bases). CDR1 is MDHEN and CDR2 is SYDVKM in the germline V gene. V lost 2 bases to trimming and J lost 7 bases, with 14 bases between them. This CDR3 is built from 14 residues. The CDR3 loop is CASSLPGALSGYTF. CDR3 DNA sequence: TGTGCCAGCAGTTTACCAGGGGCCCTAAGTGGCTACACCTTC.

V gene TRBV18 combines with J gene TRBJ1-2; TRBD1 is a possible D gene (6 bases). The V end lost 3 bases, the J end lost 6 bases, and 17 bases lay between the germline ends. CDR3 length equals 15 residues. Germline-derived CDR1 and CDR2 are KGHSH and LQKENI. The CDR3 here is CASSPMGASADGYTF. In DNA form, the CDR3 reads TGTGCCAGCTCACCGATGGGGGCATCAGCCGATGGCTACACCTTC.

This clone was detected only once. The J gene is TRBJ2-5, the V gene TRBV7-8, with D maybe TRBD2 (5 bases). This CDR3 comprises 12 residues. Germline V lookup: CDR1 SGHVS, CDR2 FQNEAQ. V lost 8 bases to trimming and J lost 5 bases, with 12 bases between them. Written as DNA, the CDR3 is TGTGCCAGCGTCAGCGGCCGGGAGACCCAGTACTTC. It translates to CASVSGRETQYF.

The chain combines TRBV11-1 with TRBJ2-2; TRBD1 matches at 11 bases. Germline values: CDR1 SGHAT, CDR2 FQDESV (reference sequence). V shed 4 bases, J shed 3 bases, and the junction held 4 bases outside the gene matches. The CDR3 runs to 16 residues. CDR3 region: CASSSGTGGYTGELFF. For the CDR3, the DNA is TGTGCCAGCAGCTCTGGGACAGGGGGATACACCGGGGAGCTGTTTTTT. Looking up the rest from reference TRBV11-1 and TRBJ2-2 gives the full variable domain: EAEVAQSPRYKITEKSQAVAFWCDPISGHATLYWYRQILGQGPELLVQFQDESVVDDSQLPKDRFSAERLKGVDSTLKIQPAELGDSAMYLCASSSGTGGYTGELFFGEGSRLTVL.

Written as DNA, the CDR3 is TGTGCCAGCAGTGAATGGACAGGGTATTCACCCCTCCACTTT. This sequence encodes CASSEWTGYSPLHF. This chain connects TRBV6-1 to TRBJ1-6; 8 bases are shared with TRBD1. The ends lost 2 bases at V and 8 bases at J; junction bases unmatched: 2. Germline V gene data show CDR1 as MNHNS and CDR2 as SASEGT. The CDR3 consists of 14 residues.

The CDR3 nucleotides read TGTGCCAGCAGTCCGCGACTAGCGGGGTTTGGCTACAATGAGCAGTTCTTC. Translated, it gives CASSPRLAGFGYNEQFF. This rearrangement joins TRBV27 to TRBJ2-1, with TRBD2 matching over 11 bases. V lost 5 bases and J lost 3; bases outside the gene matches: 9. The CDR3 runs to 17 residues. The germline V gene has CDR1 MNHEY and CDR2 SMNVEV (reference sequence).

The chain uses TRBV5-1 and TRBJ2-3; TRBD2 agrees at 7 bases. Looked up from germline, CDR1 is SGHRS and CDR2 is YFSETQ. Germline trimming cut 5 bases from V and 4 bases from J; bases unmatched to any gene: 1. The CDR3 has 12 residues. For the CDR3, the DNA is TGCGCCAGCAGGGCGGGGGCAGATACGCAGTATTTT. Amino acids: CASRAGADTQYF.

The V and J genes are TRBV7-8 and TRBJ1-6, with 8 bases lining up with TRBD1. The CDR3 sequence is 15 residues long. Germline CDR1 SGHVS, CDR2 FQNEAQ. J was trimmed by 10 bases and V by 7 bases; bases with no gene match: 12. CDR3 in DNA: TGTGCCAGCAACATAGACAGGGGAAGGAAATCACCCCTCCACTTT. It codes for CASNIDRGRKSPLHF.

This clone occurred once. This sequence joins TRBV9 and TRBJ1-2, with 10 bases lining up with TRBD1. J gave up 7 bases and V 4 bases, and 10 bases lay outside the gene matches. The CDR3 covers 15 residues. Germline loops: CDR1 SGDLS, CDR2 YYNGEE. CDR3: CASSSPGTGARGYTF. In nucleotides, the CDR3 is TGTGCCAGCAGCTCTCCCGGGACAGGGGCACGTGGCTACACCTTC.

The chain couples TRBV10-1 to TRBJ2-3, with 7 bases matching TRBD1. CDR1 WNHNN and CDR2 SYGVQD come from the germline V gene (reference sequence). This CDR3 is 15 amino acids long. The V and J ends lost 2 bases and 4 bases, in that order; junction bases with no gene match: 6. CDR3 in DNA: TGCGCCAGCAGTGAGACAGGGGTATTCGCAGATACGCAGTATTTT. The encoded protein is CASSETGVFADTQYF.